These 18 T cell receptor beta chains were sequenced from one sample in a study of blood T cell repertoires in COVID-19. TCRdb keeps only in-frame clones here, not all; method: immunoSEQ multiplex PCR. The sample shows 200,000 to 300,000 clones, 65% to 90% of them seen only once. Sequencing input: peripheral blood. These receptors originate from a man aged 25 to 40 with active or convalescent COVID-19.

The rearrangement uses TRBV6-5 and TRBJ1-5, with 7 positions matching TRBD1. The CDR3 runs to 14 residues. Trimming at V came to 7 bases and at J to 2 bases, leaving 5 bases not matched to a gene. Germline lookup yields CDR1 MNHEY and CDR2 SVGAGI. CDR3 region: CASTRDSGNQPQHF. The CDR3 DNA reads as TGTGCCAGCACCCGGGACAGCGGCAATCAGCCCCAGCATTTT.

The chain is built from TRBV19 and TRBJ2-6, with TRBD2 identical over 15 bases. The CDR3 has 18 residues. Germline assignment: CDR1 LNHDA and CDR2 SQIVND (reference sequence). With V trimmed by 7 bases and J by 5 bases, 9 bases remained unmatched. The CDR3 DNA reads as TGTGCCAGTACCTCGAGCGGGACTAGCGGGGGGAGGGCCAACGTCCTGACTTTC. Encoded protein: CASTSSGTSGGRANVLTF.

This chain joins TRBV19 and TRBJ2-1; 8 bases line up with TRBD2. J was trimmed by 6 bases and V by 7 bases; bases with no gene match: 11. The CDR3 extends over 15 amino acids. CDR1 and CDR2 (germline): LNHDA, SQIVND (reference sequence). CDR3 bases: TGTGCCAGTACCGAAGGCAGCGGGGGTTCCAATGAGCAGTTCTTC. Its protein is CASTEGSGGSNEQFF.

The rearrangement joins TRBV6-5 to TRBJ2-1, with 11 bases fitting TRBD2. Germline values: CDR1 MNHEY, CDR2 SVGAGI. The CDR3 has 15 residues. V was pared by 6 bases and J by 4 bases, with 5 bases of the junction left unmatched. The CDR3: CASREGTSGYNEQFF. CDR3 coding DNA: TGTGCCAGCAGAGAGGGGACTAGCGGATACAATGAGCAGTTCTTC.

The V and J genes are TRBV5-1 and TRBJ2-1; a weak D match, TRBD1 (6 bases). There are 14 residues in the CDR3. V was clipped by 2 bases and J by 5 bases, with 11 bases between them. CDR1 and CDR2 (germline): SGHRS, YFSETQ. For the CDR3, the DNA is TGCGCCAGCAGCTTCGAAGGGGGTGACAATGAGCAGTTCTTC. This sequence encodes CASSFEGGDNEQFF.

The table lists this clone with a few counts. The rearrangement uses TRBV25-1 and TRBJ1-1; D is unresolved. The CDR3 extends over 10 amino acids. The germline V and J ends were trimmed by 9 bases and 11 bases, with 13 bases remaining between them. In germline, CDR1 is MGHDK, CDR2 SYGVNS. The CDR3 nucleotides are TGTGCCAGTGACTGGCTCGGTGCTTTCTTT. Its protein product is CASDWLGAFF.

The chain links TRBV7-7 to TRBJ1-4; TRBD1 matches at 12 bases. J gave up 8 bases and V 5 bases, and 6 bases lay outside the gene matches. The CDR3 contains 15 residues. Germline-derived CDR1 and CDR2 are SSHAT and FNYEAQ (reference sequence). The CDR3 loop is CASSQGQGAREKLFF. CDR3 nucleotides: TGTGCCAGCAGCCAGGGACAGGGGGCTAGGGAAAAACTGTTTTTT.

This sequence joins TRBV7-9 and TRBJ2-7; 12 positions agree with TRBD2. The CDR3 is 15 residues long. CDR1 SEHNR and CDR2 FQNEAQ come from the germline V gene (reference sequence). Trimming at V came to 5 bases and at J to 2 bases, leaving 4 bases not matched to a gene. CDR3 DNA sequence: TGTGCCAGCAGCCCCAGGACTAGCGGGGCCTACGAGCAGTACTTC. It is translated as CASSPRTSGAYEQYF.

This chain links TRBV3-1 (or the pseudogene TRBV3-2) with TRBJ2-3, with 8 bases identical to TRBD2. Germline V gene data show CDR1 as LGHDT and CDR2 as YNNKEL (reference sequence). V shed 1 base and J 6 bases; nucleotides not matched to a gene: 9. This CDR3 has 16 amino acids. CDR3 loop: CASSQVVRGGLDTQYF. The CDR3 nucleotides read TGTGCCAGCAGCCAAGTAGTACGGGGGGGCCTGGATACGCAGTATTTT.

In its sample, this clone was seen once. The chain has TRBV28 and TRBJ1-5; D not resolved. Trimming removed 3 bases at V and 2 bases at J, with 11 bases between. This CDR3 spans 15 amino acids. CDR1 MDHEN and CDR2 SYDVKM come from the germline V gene. CDR3 DNA sequence: TGTGCCAGCAGTTTCGGCGGCTTGGGCAATCAGCCCCAGCATTTT. Protein product: CASSFGGLGNQPQHF.

The rearrangement uses TRBV4-3 and TRBJ2-2; maybe TRBD2 (7 bases). The CDR3 is 18 amino acids. Germline V lookup: CDR1 LGHNA, CDR2 YSLEER. Deletions cut 0 bases from V and 7 bases from J, with 21 bases between. The CDR3 DNA reads TGCGCCAGCAGCCAAGATTCACTGTGGGGGGGCGAAGGCGGGGAGCTGTTTTTT. It specifies CASSQDSLWGGEGGELFF.

The chain uses TRBV27 and TRBJ2-7; D is unclear. CDR3 size: 14 residues. The germline CDR1 and CDR2 sequences are MNHEY and SMNVEV (reference sequence). The V end was cut by 6 bases, the J end by 1 base, with 13 bases between. The CDR3 is CASRPSADSYEQYF. DNA of the CDR3: TGTGCCAGCAGACCCAGTGCAGATTCCTACGAGCAGTACTTC.

On this clone itself: The same CDR3 is also encoded by other DNA sequences in this sample. The rearrangement joins TRBV3-1 (or the pseudogene TRBV3-2) to TRBJ1-4; TRBD1 matches 9 bases. This CDR3 is 14 amino acids long. J was trimmed by 8 bases and V by 3 bases; bases with no gene match: 4. Germline values: CDR1 LGHDT, CDR2 YNNKEL (reference sequence). The CDR3 here is CASSHRDRDEKLFF. The CDR3 coding sequence is TGTGCCAGCAGCCACCGGGACAGGGACGAAAAACTGTTTTTT.

The J gene is TRBJ1-2, the V gene TRBV9; D gene unclear. The CDR3 covers 13 residues. The V and J ends lost 0 bases and 1 base respectively, with 4 bases between them. Germline values: CDR1 SGDLS, CDR2 YYNGEE. Written as DNA, the CDR3 is TGTGCCAGCAGCGTAGTATTTAACTATGGCTACACCTTC. Translated: CASSVVFNYGYTF. Variable domain in full (rest from reference TRBV9 and TRBJ1-2): DSGVTQTPKHLITATGQRVTLRCSPRSGDLSVYWYQQSLDQGLQFLIQYYNGEERAKGNILERFSAQQFPDLHSELNLSSLELGDSALYFCASSVVFNYGYTFGSGTRLTVV.

The chain has TRBV4-2 and TRBJ1-6, with 7 bases that match TRBD1. This CDR3 comprises 18 residues. Germline CDR1 LGHNA, CDR2 YNFKEQ. Losses at the gene ends were 0 bases for V and 10 bases for J; bases not matched to a gene: 15. The CDR3 is CASSQEPSSTQGVSPLHF. The CDR3 region has the DNA TGTGCCAGCAGCCAAGAGCCATCGTCCACGCAGGGGGTATCACCCCTCCACTTT.

About this clone itself: A junction end diverges from the germline sequence, so it may reflect a read error. The chain joins TRBV4-2 to TRBJ2-1; 10 positions agree with TRBD2. Per germline, CDR1 LGHNA and CDR2 YNFKEQ. The CDR3 sequence is 16 residues long. CDR3 bases: TGTGCCACCAGCCAAGCGGCAAGCGGGGGGGGGAATGAGCAGTTCTTC. Residues: CATSQAASGGGNEQFF.

The V and J genes are TRBV6-2 or TRBV6-3 and TRBJ1-6; no clear D. V gave up 0 bases and J gave up 1 base, with 13 bases separating them. This CDR3 has 18 residues. Germline lookup yields CDR1 MNHEY and CDR2 SVGEGT. The CDR3 nucleotides read TGTGCCAGCAGTTACTCGGACCAACCGGGGTCCTATAATTCACCCCTCCACTTT. It codes for CASSYSDQPGSYNSPLHF.

This chain joins TRBV5-4 and TRBJ1-1; TRBD1 is a possible D gene (5 bases). The CDR3 length is 14 residues. V lost 1 base to trimming and J lost 4 bases, with 11 bases between them. In germline, CDR1 is SGHNT, CDR2 YYREEE (reference sequence). CDR3 residues: CASSLLGDSTEAFF. DNA for the CDR3: TGTGCCAGCAGCTTGCTGGGGGACTCCACTGAAGCTTTCTTT.